The 29 T cell receptor beta chains presented below share a single source sample, sequenced in a study of shared clonotypes between healthy human individuals. Method: immunoSEQ multiplex PCR; TCRdb's copy keeps in-frame clones and lacks some. The sample carries some 2.1 million clones, 93% recorded once. Naive CD8 cells lacked CD45RO and underwent positive selection for CCR7, leaving out terminally differentiated effector memory CD45RA+ cells. Sequencing was carried out using naive CD8+ T cells from PBMCs. Every receptor here comes from a man aged 18 to 29 in good health. Some clones in this sample may be carry-over from other donors' samples.

Note on this clone: The junction shows a germline mismatch at one end, possibly a read error. The chain recombines TRBV6-5 with TRBJ2-7; 7 bases match TRBD1. CDR1 and CDR2 (germline): MNHEY, SVGAGI. There are 16 residues in the CDR3. CDR3 amino acids: CASSNSIGQVAYEQYF. CDR3 DNA sequence: TGTGCCAGCAGTAACTCGATCGGACAGGTAGCCTACGAGCAGTACTTC.

The chain uses TRBV27 and TRBJ2-7; unclear D gene. The V and J ends lost 3 bases and 0 bases respectively, with 9 bases between them. Germline V gene lookup returns CDR1 MNHEY and CDR2 SMNVEV (reference sequence). This CDR3 spans 14 amino acids. CDR3 residues: CASSLAAHSYEQYF. The CDR3 nucleotides read TGTGCCAGCAGTTTGGCGGCGCACTCCTACGAGCAGTACTTC.

The chain uses TRBV15 and TRBJ2-1; TRBD2 matches at 8 bases. Germline CDR1 and CDR2: LNHNV and YYDKDF (reference sequence). The CDR3 has 18 residues. J gave up 5 bases and V 2 bases, and 14 bases lay outside the gene matches. The DNA for the CDR3 is TGTGCCACCAGCAGACCTCCCCCTTGGCGGGAGGTGAACAATGAGCAGTTCTTC. It encodes CATSRPPPWREVNNEQFF.

The chain is built from TRBV6-5 and TRBJ1-1; a weak D match, TRBD1 (6 bases). The V and J ends lost 5 bases and 0 bases respectively, with 13 bases between them. Germline V gives CDR1 MNHEY, CDR2 SVGAGI. CDR3 length: 15 amino acids. CDR3 in DNA: TGTGCCAGCAGTCTCGTACAGGGATTGAACACTGAAGCTTTCTTT. Its protein product is CASSLVQGLNTEAFF.

V gene TRBV7-2 combines with J gene TRBJ2-7, with D tentatively TRBD2 (6 bases). The length of the CDR3 is 13 residues. The V end lost 8 bases, the J end lost 5 bases, and 16 bases lay between the germline ends. Per germline, CDR1 SGHTA and CDR2 FQGNSA. The CDR3 sequence: CASRRGLSDEQYF. The CDR3 nucleotides read TGTGCCAGCCGGAGGGGTTTATCCGACGAGCAGTACTTC.

As regards this clone: Other nucleotide sequences from this sample produce the same CDR3. The chain couples TRBV19 to TRBJ2-7; unclear D gene. The CDR3 consists of 13 residues. Germline lookup yields CDR1 LNHDA and CDR2 SQIVND (reference sequence). Trimming removed 2 bases from V and 3 bases from J, with 8 bases in between. CDR3 region: CASSISGDYEQYF. DNA of the CDR3: TGTGCCAGTAGTATATCCGGCGACTACGAGCAGTACTTC.

The chain is built from TRBV19 and TRBJ1-4; unclear D gene. CDR3 size: 15 residues. Trimming pared 3 bases from V and 8 bases from J, leaving 16 bases between. Germline assignment: CDR1 LNHDA and CDR2 SQIVND (reference sequence). In DNA, the CDR3 is TGTGCCAGTAGTATTGTGTGGCAGGACTTGGAAAAACTGTTTTTT. It encodes CASSIVWQDLEKLFF.

The genes are TRBV11-1 and TRBJ2-3; 12 nucleotides match TRBD2. CDR1 and CDR2 from the germline V gene are SGHAT and FQDESV (reference sequence). The CDR3 has 16 residues. With 3 bases clipped from V and 6 bases from J, the junction kept 7 bases outside the gene matches. CDR3 sequence (DNA): TGTGCCAGCAGCTTCCTAGCGGGAGGGCCCACGGATACGCAGTATTTT. It yields the protein CASSFLAGGPTDTQYF. Variable domain in full (rest from reference TRBV11-1 and TRBJ2-3): EAEVAQSPRYKITEKSQAVAFWCDPISGHATLYWYRQILGQGPELLVQFQDESVVDDSQLPKDRFSAERLKGVDSTLKIQPAELGDSAMYLCASSFLAGGPTDTQYFGPGTRLTVL.

The rearrangement links TRBV28 to TRBJ2-2; a weak D match, TRBD1 (6 bases). Germline values: CDR1 MDHEN, CDR2 SYDVKM. V was cut by 7 bases and J by 6 bases, with 21 bases left in between. CDR3 size: 16 residues. This CDR3 reads CASNPSGDLWAGELFF. The DNA of the CDR3 is TGTGCCAGCAACCCCTCAGGGGATCTATGGGCCGGGGAGCTGTTTTTT.

J is TRBJ1-1 and V is TRBV11-2, with D perhaps matching TRBD1 (5 bases). Per the germline V gene, CDR1 is SGHAT and CDR2 is FQNNGV. The CDR3 spans 13 residues. V lost 7 bases to trimming and J lost 5 bases, with 14 bases between them. The CDR3 nucleotides read TGTGCCAGCACCGGGGGAGGGCTTACTGAAGCTTTCTTT. It yields the protein CASTGGGLTEAFF. The complete variable domain, with remaining parts taken from reference TRBV11-2 and TRBJ1-1, reads EAGVAQSPRYKIIEKRQSVAFWCNPISGHATLYWYQQILGQGPKLLIQFQNNGVVDDSQLPKDRFSAERLKGVDSTLKIQPAKLEDSAVYLCASTGGGLTEAFFGQGTRLTVV.

The chain uses TRBV28 and TRBJ1-5; no clear D gene. The V end lost 3 bases, the J end lost 5 bases, and 14 bases lay between the germline ends. Germline V CDR1 and CDR2: MDHEN, SYDVKM. There are 15 residues in the CDR3. CDR3 loop: CASSFGLGIHQPQHF. The CDR3 bases are TGTGCCAGCAGTTTCGGGTTAGGGATTCATCAGCCCCAGCATTTT.

V and J are TRBV7-3 and TRBJ2-2; the D is unclear. CDR1 and CDR2 from the germline V gene are SGHTA and FQGTGA. The CDR3 has 13 residues. Trimming cost V 5 bases and J 8 bases, with 12 bases left between them. The DNA for the CDR3 is TGTGCCAGCAGCCCGAATATGATGGGGGAGCTGTTTTTT. It translates to CASSPNMMGELFF. The entire variable domain, with the rest obtained from reference TRBV7-3 and TRBJ2-2, is as follows: GAGVSQTPSNKVTEKGKYVELRCDPISGHTALYWYRQSLGQGPEFLIYFQGTGAADDSGLPNDRFFAVRPEGSVSTLKIQRTERGDSAVYLCASSPNMMGELFFGEGSRLTVL.

CDR3 in DNA: TGTGCCAGCAGCTTCACATGGCCGGGTACCTACGAGCAGTACTTC. Residues: CASSFTWPGTYEQYF. The rearrangement links TRBV7-9 to TRBJ2-7; no clear D gene. V was shortened by 3 bases and J by 2 bases, with 14 bases between the two germline ends. Germline CDR1 reads SEHNR; CDR2 reads FQNEAQ (reference sequence). The length of the CDR3 is 15 residues. The full variable domain, its missing parts supplied by reference TRBV7-9 and TRBJ2-7, is DTGVSQNPRHKITKRGQNVTFRCDPISEHNRLYWYRQTLGQGPEFLTYFQNEAQLEKSRLLSDRFSAERPKGSFSTLEIQRTEQGDSAMYLCASSFTWPGTYEQYFGPGTRLTVT.

This chain links TRBV6-5 with TRBJ1-2, with D unclear. With 0 bases removed from V and 2 bases from J, the gap between germline ends came to 13 bases. The CDR3 runs to 16 residues. Germline loops: CDR1 MNHEY, CDR2 SVGAGI. DNA for the CDR3: TGTGCCAGCAGTTACTCGTACGGGATTCAAAACTATGGCTACACCTTC. Translating gives CASSYSYGIQNYGYTF.

V is TRBV6-5 and J is TRBJ2-5, with unresolved D. The CDR3 spans 15 residues. The ends were cut back, 0 bases at V and 0 bases at J, with 8 bases in the middle. The V gene's germline CDR1 is MNHEY and CDR2 SVGAGI. CDR3 residues: CASSYSDSDQETQYF. CDR3 coding DNA: TGTGCCAGCAGTTACTCCGATTCTGACCAAGAGACCCAGTACTTC.

The chain joins TRBV7-9 to TRBJ2-7, with 8 bases lining up with TRBD2. Germline CDR1 reads SEHNR; CDR2 reads FQNEAQ (reference sequence). The CDR3 length is 15 residues. V dropped 4 bases and J dropped 6; count of bases not matched to a gene: 11. CDR3 in amino acids: CASSSISGSFGEQYF. In nucleotides, the CDR3 is TGTGCCAGCAGCTCCATCAGCGGGAGCTTTGGCGAGCAGTACTTC.

The J gene is TRBJ1-1, the V gene TRBV5-1, with TRBD1 as a possible D gene (6 bases). Germline values: CDR1 SGHRS, CDR2 YFSETQ. This CDR3 contains 14 residues. Deletions cut 1 base from V and 6 bases from J, with 13 bases between. The CDR3 loop reads CASSLSLGTPEAFF. CDR3 bases: TGCGCCAGCAGCTTGAGTCTAGGGACACCTGAAGCTTTCTTT.

The chain employs TRBV11-2 and TRBJ1-1; D gene uncertain. CDR1 is SGHAT, CDR2 FQNNGV, per germline. The CDR3 has 16 amino acids. Trimming removed 3 bases from V and 0 bases from J, with 14 bases in between. The CDR3 region has the DNA TGTGCCAGCAGCTTCGGACGGCTGATAATGAACACTGAAGCTTTCTTT. As protein: CASSFGRLIMNTEAFF.

This clone was counted a few times. Sequence at one end of the junction differs from germline and may be a read error. The V call is TRBV28, the J call TRBJ1-5; D not certain. The CDR3 sequence is 15 residues long. Germline V gene sequence: CDR1 MDHEN, CDR2 SYDVKM. CDR3 residues: CASSLAQISHQPQHF. CDR3 coding DNA: TGTGCCAGCAGTTTAGCACAGATTAGCCATCAGCCCCAGCATTTT.

The chain is built from TRBV7-3 and TRBJ2-1; perhaps D is TRBD1 or TRBD2 (6 bases each). The V gene's germline CDR1 is SGHTA and CDR2 FQGTGA. V was trimmed by 3 bases and J by 7 bases, leaving 13 bases between them. The CDR3 extends over 14 amino acids. Here the CDR3 reads CASSLGGTDNEQFF. CDR3 DNA: TGTGCCAGCAGCTTGGGGGGCACTGATAATGAGCAGTTCTTC.

The chain combines TRBV9 with TRBJ2-7; TRBD2 agrees at 10 bases. V dropped 0 bases and J dropped 5; count of bases not matched to a gene: 17. The CDR3 contains 19 residues. Per the germline V gene, CDR1 is SGDLS and CDR2 is YYNGEE. This chain's CDR3 is CASSVGPGLATLGEHEQYF. CDR3 nucleotides: TGTGCCAGCAGCGTAGGACCGGGACTAGCGACCCTCGGGGAGCACGAGCAGTACTTC.

The genes are TRBV7-8 and TRBJ1-5; 7 bases are shared with TRBD1. The V gene end was trimmed by 5 bases and the J gene end by 6 bases; junction bases not matched to a gene: 10. This CDR3 is 15 amino acids long. CDR1 and CDR2 (germline): SGHVS, FQNEAQ. The CDR3 region is CASSPLDRDGQPQHF. As DNA, the CDR3 is TGTGCCAGCAGCCCCCTCGACAGGGATGGTCAGCCCCAGCATTTT.

This clone was detected a few times. The V call is TRBV7-9, the J call TRBJ1-1; no clear D gene. The germline V and J ends were trimmed by 4 bases and 1 base, with 10 bases remaining between them. The CDR3 extends over 14 amino acids. Germline-derived CDR1 and CDR2 are SEHNR and FQNEAQ (reference sequence). The CDR3 DNA reads as TGTGCCAGCAGCTCCCCCCGGCCGAACACTGAAGCTTTCTTT. The encoded protein is CASSSPRPNTEAFF.

The chain is built from TRBV10-3 and TRBJ2-1; tentatively, D is TRBD2 (6 bases). Trimming took off 6 bases at V and 8 bases at J, with 14 bases between the two ends. The germline V gene has CDR1 ENHRY and CDR2 SYGVKD. The CDR3 loop spans 13 amino acids. Here the CDR3 DNA reads TGTGCCATCAGAGGTAGCGGCGGAGATGAGCAGTTCTTC. Encoded protein: CAIRGSGGDEQFF.

The CDR3 bases are TGCAGCGTTGACGGGGACAGGGAAGACGAGCAGTACTTC. Translated: CSVDGDREDEQYF. V usage is TRBV29-1 and J usage is TRBJ2-7; 9 nucleotides align to TRBD1. The CDR3 runs to 13 residues. V was clipped by 3 bases and J by 5 bases; unmatched bases: 5. Germline CDR1 SQVTM, CDR2 ANQGSEA.

The V call is TRBV6-1, the J call TRBJ2-1; 10 positions match TRBD2. Looked up from germline, CDR1 is MNHNS and CDR2 is SASEGT. The CDR3 contains 14 residues. V trimming: 10 bases; J trimming: 6 bases; junction bases outside the gene matches: 9. This CDR3 is CAIPISGRTNEQFF. The DNA for the CDR3 is TGTGCCATCCCCATTAGCGGGAGGACCAATGAGCAGTTCTTC.

The chain is built from TRBV28 and TRBJ2-3, with 10 bases fitting TRBD1. V lost 5 bases and J lost 5; bases outside the gene matches: 7. Germline CDR1 reads MDHEN; CDR2 reads SYDVKM. The CDR3 contains 15 residues. CDR3 coding DNA: TGTGCCAGCAGTCGGACAGGGGGGAGCGTAGATACGCAGTATTTT. Its translation: CASSRTGGSVDTQYF.

Notes on this clone: Other DNA sequences in this sample translate to the same CDR3. The chain uses TRBV4-1 and TRBJ2-5, with D possibly TRBD1 on 5 matching bases. V lost 1 base and J 4 bases, leaving 10 bases between the germline ends. Looked up from germline, CDR1 is MGHRA and CDR2 is YSYEKL. The CDR3 has 14 amino acids. CDR3 residues: CASSQVAGRETQYF. The CDR3 nucleotides are TGCGCCAGCAGCCAAGTCGCAGGGCGAGAGACCCAGTACTTC.

Only one count was recorded for this clone. The genes are TRBV11-2 and TRBJ2-1; D call uncertain. Deletions cut 1 base from V and 1 base from J, with 8 bases between. CDR3 length equals 15 residues. Germline assignment: CDR1 SGHAT and CDR2 FQNNGV. CDR3 bases: TGTGCCAGCAGCTTAGGATCTGAATCCTACAATGAGCAGTTCTTC. It yields the protein CASSLGSESYNEQFF.